Listed below are T cell receptor beta chains from one sample, sequenced in a study of Tregs in tolerant kidney transplant recipients. This table comes from immunoSEQ multiplex PCR, and its TCRdb copy is limited to in-frame clones, with some not included. The sample consists of tens of thousands of clones, roughly 84% of them appearing once. Sequencing input: CD4+ T cells from blood. The receptors were gathered from a human donor in good health. Both conserved end residues are part of each CDR3. The D gene is left open where the match is weak. Size tells how often a clone was seen (once, few, many) or the class of an expanded clone, and some rows leave it out.

V: TRBV5-6
D: TRBD2
size: -
J: TRBJ2-5
CDR3: CASSLLAGRQETQYF
DNA: TGTGCCAGCAGCTTGTTAGCGGGAAGACAAGAGACCCAGTACTTC

V: TRBV2
D: TRBD1
size: few
J: TRBJ2-5
CDR3: CASSASRGRGTQYF
DNA: TGTGCCAGCAGCGCGTCCAGGGGGCGGGGGACCCAGTACTTC

V: TRBV20-1
D: -
size: -
J: TRBJ2-5
CDR3: CSPGPQETQYF
DNA: TGCAGTCCGGGACCTCAAGAGACCCAGTACTTC

V: TRBV7-9
D: -
size: -
J: TRBJ1-1
CDR3: CASSQKVGTLRNTEAFF
DNA: TGTGCCAGCAGCCAAAAGGTTGGCACATTACGGAACACTGAAGCTTTCTTT

V: TRBV27
D: TRBD2
size: few
J: TRBJ2-4
CDR3: CASSSRLAGEWYQYF
DNA: TGTGCCAGCAGTTCCCGGCTAGCGGGAGAATGGTATCAGTACTTC

V: TRBV5-6
D: TRBD1
size: -
J: TRBJ2-3
CDR3: CASSTGTVSTDTQYF
DNA: TGTGCCAGCAGCACCGGGACAGTTAGCACAGATACGCAGTATTTT

V: TRBV11-3
D: -
size: -
J: TRBJ2-7
CDR3: CASSLESVADHEQYF
DNA: TGTGCCAGCAGCTTAGAATCGGTAGCGGACCACGAGCAGTACTTC

V: TRBV5-4
D: -
size: -
J: TRBJ2-2
CDR3: CASSSPGGPGELFF
DNA: TGTGCCAGCAGCTCCCCGGGGGGCCCCGGGGAGCTGTTTTTT

V: TRBV7-2
D: -
size: -
J: TRBJ2-1
CDR3: CASSFRGLGSNEQFF
DNA: TGTGCCAGCAGCTTCAGGGGACTGGGGAGTAATGAGCAGTTCTTC

V: TRBV9
D: -
size: once
J: TRBJ2-7
CDR3: CASSVRDTRYEQYF
DNA: TGTGCCAGCAGCGTCCGGGACACGCGCTACGAGCAGTACTTC

V: TRBV6-1
D: -
size: once
J: TRBJ1-6
CDR3: CASGSSGGGNSPLHF
DNA: TGTGCCAGCGGATCCTCTGGCGGCGGGAATTCACCCCTCCACTTT

V: TRBV11-2
D: -
size: -
J: TRBJ1-1
CDR3: CASSLWVNTEAFF
DNA: TGTGCCAGCAGCTTATGGGTGAACACTGAAGCTTTCTTT

V: TRBV7-2
D: -
size: -
J: TRBJ2-3
CDR3: CASSLGIQRSTDTQYF
DNA: TGTGCCAGCAGCTTGGGGATCCAGCGCAGCACAGATACGCAGTATTTT

V: TRBV29-1
D: TRBD1
size: -
J: TRBJ2-7
CDR3: CSVAGLRDRFSYEQYF
DNA: TGCAGCGTGGCAGGCCTCCGGGACAGATTTTCCTACGAGCAGTACTTC